The T cell receptor (beta chain) under discussion was sequenced for a study of blood T cell repertoires in COVID-19. Across the whole study: Donors in the United States, Italy and Spain gave samples during acute or convalescent COVID-19.

Germline V CDR1 and CDR2: MDHEN, SYDVKM. Trimming removed 11 bases from V and 0 bases from J, with 11 bases in between. This CDR3 has 13 residues. Generated by immunoSEQ multiplex PCR, the TCRdb table keeps only in-frame clones and is missing some. The sample includes roughly 290,000 clones, 75% to 90% of them seen just once. The V gene is TRBV28, the J gene TRBJ1-5; D possibly corresponds to TRBD1 (5 bases). The TCR sequence derives from a man aged 30 to 45 with acute or convalescent COVID-19. The sample consisted of peripheral blood. CDR3 region: CASQGYSNQPQHF. The CDR3 DNA sequence: TGTGCCTCCCAGGGCTATAGCAATCAGCCCCAGCATTTT.